Described below is a single TCR beta chain sequence and its context. These data come from a study of sequential checkpoint blockade in melanoma. Study background: Both treatment sequences were followed by maintenance nivolumab.

Indicated treatment: randomized to nivolumab then ipilimumab (arm A) or the reverse (arm B). From thawed PBMCs, live CD3+CD8+ cells negative for CD19 and CD56 were sorted. Measured with immunoSEQ multiplex PCR; TCRdb has only the in-frame clones, and not every one. The sample holds some 10,000 clones, over 70% seen once. CDR3 length: 11 residues. Trimming shortened V by 9 bases and J by 6 bases, and 11 bases separated the two germline ends. Germline assignment: CDR1 MGHDK and CDR2 SYGVNS. The J gene is TRBJ1-1, the V gene TRBV25-1, with D tentatively TRBD1 (5 bases). The sequence derives from a human donor with melanoma. The material sequenced was CD8+ T cells sorted from blood (inferred from file names), taken from a patient given nivolumab and ipilimumab in sequence. This chain's CDR3 is CASNRGAEAFF. The CDR3, as DNA: TGTGCCAGTAATCGGGGGGCTGAAGCTTTCTTT. Combining the CDR3 with reference TRBV25-1 and TRBJ1-1 gives the whole variable domain EADIYQTPRYLVIGTGKKITLECSQTMGHDKMYWYQQDPGMELHLIHYSYGVNSTEKGDLSSESTVSRIRTEHFPLTLESARPSHTSQYLCASNRGAEAFFGQGTRLTVV.